A selection of T cell receptor beta chains follows, all from one sample in a study of blood T cell repertoires in COVID-19. Some clones are missing from TCRdb's copy, which holds only in-frame ones; the method was immunoSEQ multiplex PCR. The table shows approximately 61,000 clones, with approximately 80% occurring only once. The sample consisted of peripheral blood. Source of these receptors: a man aged 65 to 79 with acute or convalescent COVID-19. Both conserved end residues are part of each CDR3.

cdr3_aa j_call v_call
CASSLGGPTGESGYTF TRBJ1-2 TRBV5-4
CASSPYRGDTQYF TRBJ2-3 TRBV9
CASRYRTSAYEQYF TRBJ2-7 TRBV27
CASSPTPRLRTDTQYF TRBJ2-3 TRBV18
CAGGAGSSYEQYF TRBJ2-7 TRBV2
CASSINREDTQYF TRBJ2-3 TRBV28
CATTRTPQGSYNEQFF TRBJ2-1 TRBV19
CAWNEWSSGGLSTDTQYF TRBJ2-3 TRBV30
CASSMDHRDNQPQHF TRBJ1-5 TRBV19
CASSDSGTAYGYTF TRBJ1-2 TRBV6-4
CASSKLQGAGANVLTF TRBJ2-6 TRBV5-1
CASSKGTVNEKLFF TRBJ1-4 TRBV6-5
CASRDTYSGNTIYF TRBJ1-3 TRBV6-5
CASSMSGQYGYTF TRBJ1-2 TRBV19
CASSAGQGTYEQYF TRBJ2-7 TRBV9
CACRGSSYNSPLHF TRBJ1-6 TRBV7-9
CSVEPARETQYF TRBJ2-5 TRBV29-1